This T cell receptor (beta chain) originates from a study of blood T cell repertoires in COVID-19. Turning to the study itself: Acute and convalescent COVID-19 samples came from the United States, Italy and Spain.

CDR1 is LNHDA, CDR2 SQIVND, per germline (reference sequence). The length of the CDR3 is 17 residues. V shed 3 bases, J shed 8 bases, and the junction held 7 bases outside the gene matches. The protocol was immunoSEQ multiplex PCR, while the TCRdb copy is restricted to in-frame clones and leaves out a portion. The sample includes about 150,000 clones, about 79% seen only once; the top ten take roughly 7.9%. This chain links TRBV19 with TRBJ2-1; 16 bases are a match to TRBD2. The sequence derives from a woman aged 45-59 years in a cohort sampled during active or convalescent COVID-19. The material sequenced was peripheral blood. In nucleotides, the CDR3 is TGTGCCAGTAGTATCGGCCAGGGACTAGCGGGGGGGCATGAGCAGTTCTTC. It specifies CASSIGQGLAGGHEQFF.